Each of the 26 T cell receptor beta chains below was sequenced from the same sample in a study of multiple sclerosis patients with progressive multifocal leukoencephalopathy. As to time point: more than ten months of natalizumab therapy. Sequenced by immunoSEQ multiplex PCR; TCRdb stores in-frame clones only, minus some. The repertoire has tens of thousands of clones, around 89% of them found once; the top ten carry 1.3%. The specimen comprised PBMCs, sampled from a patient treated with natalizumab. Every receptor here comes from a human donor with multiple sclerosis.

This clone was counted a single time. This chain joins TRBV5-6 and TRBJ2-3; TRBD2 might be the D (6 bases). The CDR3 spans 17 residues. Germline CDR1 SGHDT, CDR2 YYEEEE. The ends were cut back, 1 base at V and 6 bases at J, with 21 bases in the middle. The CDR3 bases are TGTGCCAGCAGCTTGTCCACCGGGACTGAGGCCTGGGATACGCAGTATTTT. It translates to CASSLSTGTEAWDTQYF.

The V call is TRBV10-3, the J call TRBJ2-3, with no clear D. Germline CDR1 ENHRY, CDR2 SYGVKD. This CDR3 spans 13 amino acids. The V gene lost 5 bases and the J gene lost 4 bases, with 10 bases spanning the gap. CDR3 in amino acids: CAISRGDPDTQYF. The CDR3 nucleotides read TGTGCCATCAGTCGAGGCGATCCAGATACGCAGTATTTT.

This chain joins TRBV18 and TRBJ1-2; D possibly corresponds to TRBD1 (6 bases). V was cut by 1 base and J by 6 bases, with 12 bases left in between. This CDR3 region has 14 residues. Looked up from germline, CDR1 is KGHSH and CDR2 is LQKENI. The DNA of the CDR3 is TGTGCCAGCTCACCACGTCCCGGGGGCGATGGCTACACCTTC. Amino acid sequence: CASSPRPGGDGYTF. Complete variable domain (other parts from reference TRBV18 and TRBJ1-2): NAGVMQNPRHLVRRRGQEARLRCSPMKGHSHVYWYRQLPEEGLKFMVYLQKENIIDESGMPKERFSAEFPKEGPSILRIQQVVRGDSAAYFCASSPRPGGDGYTFGSGTRLTVV.

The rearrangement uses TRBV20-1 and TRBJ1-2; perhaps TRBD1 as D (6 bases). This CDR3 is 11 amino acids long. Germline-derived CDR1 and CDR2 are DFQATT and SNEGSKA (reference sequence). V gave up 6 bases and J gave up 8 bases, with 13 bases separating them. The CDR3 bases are TGCAGTGCATTTTCCGACAGGGGCTACACCTTC. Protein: CSAFSDRGYTF.

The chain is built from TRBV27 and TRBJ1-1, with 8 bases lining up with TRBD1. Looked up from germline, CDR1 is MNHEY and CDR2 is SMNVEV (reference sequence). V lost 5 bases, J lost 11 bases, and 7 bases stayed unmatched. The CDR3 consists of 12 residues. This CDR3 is CASSTRTGRAFF. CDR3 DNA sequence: TGTGCCAGCAGTACACGGACAGGGCGGGCTTTCTTT.

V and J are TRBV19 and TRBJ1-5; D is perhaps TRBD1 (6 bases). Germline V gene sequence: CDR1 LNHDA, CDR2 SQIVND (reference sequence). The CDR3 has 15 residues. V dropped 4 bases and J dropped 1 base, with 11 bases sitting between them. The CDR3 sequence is CASSTTGSSNQPQHF. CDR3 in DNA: TGTGCCAGTAGTACCACAGGGTCGAGCAATCAGCCCCAGCATTTT. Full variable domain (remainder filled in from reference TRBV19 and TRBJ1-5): DGGITQSPKYLFRKEGQNVTLSCEQNLNHDAMYWYRQDPGQGLRLIYYSQIVNDFQKGDIAEGYSVSREKKESFPLTVTSAQKNPTAFYLCASSTTGSSNQPQHFGDGTRLSIL.

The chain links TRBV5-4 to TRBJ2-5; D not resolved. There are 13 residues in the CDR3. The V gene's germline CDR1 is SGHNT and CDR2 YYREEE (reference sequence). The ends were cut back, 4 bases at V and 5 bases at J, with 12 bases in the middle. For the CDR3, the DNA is TGTGCCAGCAGCCCGGAGTGGGGTGAGACCCAGTACTTC. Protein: CASSPEWGETQYF. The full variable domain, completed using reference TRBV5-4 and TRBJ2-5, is ETGVTQSPTHLIKTRGQQVTLRCSSQSGHNTVSWYQQALGQGPQFIFQYYREEENGRGNFPPRFSGLQFPNYSSELNVNALELDDSALYLCASSPEWGETQYFGPGTRLLVL.

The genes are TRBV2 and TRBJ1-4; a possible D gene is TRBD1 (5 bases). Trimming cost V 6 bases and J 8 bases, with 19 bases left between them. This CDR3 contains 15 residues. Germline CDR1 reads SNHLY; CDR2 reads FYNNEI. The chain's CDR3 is CASRRVVGAGEKLFF. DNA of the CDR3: TGTGCCAGCAGGCGTGTGGTAGGGGCTGGGGAAAAACTGTTTTTT. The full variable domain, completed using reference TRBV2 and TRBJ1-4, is EPEVTQTPSHQVTQMGQEVILRCVPISNHLYFYWYRQILGQKVEFLVSFYNNEISEKSEIFDDQFSVERPDGSNFTLKIRSTKLEDSAMYFCASRRVVGAGEKLFFGSGTQLSVL.

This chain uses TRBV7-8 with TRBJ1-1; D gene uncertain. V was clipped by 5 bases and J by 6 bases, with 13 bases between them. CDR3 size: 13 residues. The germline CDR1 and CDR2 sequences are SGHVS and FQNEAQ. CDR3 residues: CASSPGEVAEAFF. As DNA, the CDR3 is TGTGCCAGCAGCCCCGGGGAGGTGGCTGAAGCTTTCTTT.

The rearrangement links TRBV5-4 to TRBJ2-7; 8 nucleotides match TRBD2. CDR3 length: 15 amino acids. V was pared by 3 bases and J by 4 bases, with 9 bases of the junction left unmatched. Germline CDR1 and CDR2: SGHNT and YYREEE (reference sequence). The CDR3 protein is CASSYAGLVAYEQYF. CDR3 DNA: TGTGCCAGCAGCTACGCGGGACTAGTGGCATACGAGCAGTACTTC.

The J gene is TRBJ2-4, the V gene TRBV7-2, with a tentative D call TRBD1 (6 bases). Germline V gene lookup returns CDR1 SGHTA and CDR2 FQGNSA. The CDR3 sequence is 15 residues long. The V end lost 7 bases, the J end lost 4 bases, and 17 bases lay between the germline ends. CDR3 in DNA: TGTGCCAGCACCCTCCAACAGGGTTTAAAAAACATTCAGTACTTC. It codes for CASTLQQGLKNIQYF.

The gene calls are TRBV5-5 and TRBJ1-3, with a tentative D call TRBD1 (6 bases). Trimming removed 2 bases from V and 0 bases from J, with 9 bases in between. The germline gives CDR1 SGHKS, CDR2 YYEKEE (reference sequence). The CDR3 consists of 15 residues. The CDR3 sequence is CASSFRGFSGNTIYF. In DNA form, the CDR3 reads TGTGCCAGCAGCTTTAGGGGGTTCTCTGGAAACACCATATATTTT.

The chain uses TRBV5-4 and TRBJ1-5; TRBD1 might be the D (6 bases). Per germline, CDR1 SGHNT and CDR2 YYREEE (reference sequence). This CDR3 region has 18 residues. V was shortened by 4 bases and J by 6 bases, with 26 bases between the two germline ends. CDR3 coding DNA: TGTGCCAGCAGCCCAGGGGTGACACTCCCCGTTGACGCTCAGCCCCAGCATTTT. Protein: CASSPGVTLPVDAQPQHF.

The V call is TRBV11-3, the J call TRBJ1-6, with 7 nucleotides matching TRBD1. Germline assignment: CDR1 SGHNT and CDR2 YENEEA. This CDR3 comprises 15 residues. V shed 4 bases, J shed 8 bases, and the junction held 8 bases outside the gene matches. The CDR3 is CASSSSTGRDSPLHF. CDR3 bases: TGTGCCAGCAGCTCTTCGACAGGGAGGGATTCACCCCTCCACTTT. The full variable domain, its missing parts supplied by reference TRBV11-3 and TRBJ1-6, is EAGVVQSPRYKIIEKKQPVAFWCNPISGHNTLYWYLQNLGQGPELLIRYENEEAVDDSQLPKDRFSAERLKGVDSTLKIQPAELGDSAVYLCASSSSTGRDSPLHFGNGTRLTVT.

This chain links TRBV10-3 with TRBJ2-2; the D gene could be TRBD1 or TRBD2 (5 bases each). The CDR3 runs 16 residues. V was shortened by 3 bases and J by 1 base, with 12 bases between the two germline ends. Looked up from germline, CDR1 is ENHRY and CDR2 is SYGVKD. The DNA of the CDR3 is TGTGCCATCAGTGATTTGGGGACCTTGAACACCGGGGAGCTGTTTTTT. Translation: CAISDLGTLNTGELFF.

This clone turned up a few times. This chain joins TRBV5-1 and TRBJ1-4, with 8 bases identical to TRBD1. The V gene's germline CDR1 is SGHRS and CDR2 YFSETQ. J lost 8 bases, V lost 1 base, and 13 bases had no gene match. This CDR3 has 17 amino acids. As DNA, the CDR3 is TGCGCCAGCAGCTTGAGGGCAGGGGGCTGCTGCATGGAAAAACTGTTTTTT. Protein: CASSLRAGGCCMEKLFF. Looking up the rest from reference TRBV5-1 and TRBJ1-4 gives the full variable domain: KAGVTQTPRYLIKTRGQQVTLSCSPISGHRSVSWYQQTPGQGLQFLFEYFSETQRNKGNFPGRFSGRQFSNSRSEMNVSTLELGDSALYLCASSLRAGGCCMEKLFFGSGTQLSVL.

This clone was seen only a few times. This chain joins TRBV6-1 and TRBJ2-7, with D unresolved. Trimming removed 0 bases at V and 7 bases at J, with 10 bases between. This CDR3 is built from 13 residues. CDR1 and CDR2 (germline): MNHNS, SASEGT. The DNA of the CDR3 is TGTGCCAGCAGTGAAGCGGGATACCGGGAGCAGTACTTC. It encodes CASSEAGYREQYF.

The CDR3 reads CASSIIGVATGSNQPQHF. The CDR3, as DNA: TGTGCCAGTAGTATTATCGGAGTCGCGACGGGTAGCAATCAGCCCCAGCATTTT. The genes are TRBV19 and TRBJ1-5; D is unresolved. The V end lost 3 bases, the J end lost 0 bases, and 18 bases lay between the germline ends. Germline CDR1 is LNHDA and CDR2 is SQIVND (reference sequence). The CDR3 contains 18 residues.

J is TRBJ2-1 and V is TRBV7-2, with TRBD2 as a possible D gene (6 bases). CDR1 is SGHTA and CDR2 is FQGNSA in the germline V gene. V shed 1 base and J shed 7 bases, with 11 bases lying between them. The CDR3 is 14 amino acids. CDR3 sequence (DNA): TGTGCCAGCAGCTTAGGTGGACTAACGAATGAGCAGTTCTTC. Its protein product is CASSLGGLTNEQFF.

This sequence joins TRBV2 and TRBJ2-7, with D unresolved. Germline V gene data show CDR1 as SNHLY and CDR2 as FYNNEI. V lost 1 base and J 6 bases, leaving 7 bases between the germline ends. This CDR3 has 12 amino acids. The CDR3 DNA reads TGTGCCAGCAGTGAAGTAGGTCGCGAGCAGTACTTC. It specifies CASSEVGREQYF.

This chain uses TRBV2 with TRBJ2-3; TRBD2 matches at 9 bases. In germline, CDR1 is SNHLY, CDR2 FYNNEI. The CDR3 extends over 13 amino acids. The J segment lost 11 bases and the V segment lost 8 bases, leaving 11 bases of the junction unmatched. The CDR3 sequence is CASRGTSLLMQYF. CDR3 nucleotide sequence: TGTGCCAGCCGGGGGACTAGCTTGCTGATGCAGTATTTT. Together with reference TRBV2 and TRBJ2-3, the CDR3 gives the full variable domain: EPEVTQTPSHQVTQMGQEVILRCVPISNHLYFYWYRQILGQKVEFLVSFYNNEISEKSEIFDDQFSVERPDGSNFTLKIRSTKLEDSAMYFCASRGTSLLMQYFGPGTRLTVL.

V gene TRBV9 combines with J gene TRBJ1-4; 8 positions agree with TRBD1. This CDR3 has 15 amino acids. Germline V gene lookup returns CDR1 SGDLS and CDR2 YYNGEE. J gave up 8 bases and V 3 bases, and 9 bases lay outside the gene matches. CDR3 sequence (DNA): TGTGCCAGCAGCGCCTCCAGGGGGCTAGGGGAAAAACTGTTTTTT. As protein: CASSASRGLGEKLFF.

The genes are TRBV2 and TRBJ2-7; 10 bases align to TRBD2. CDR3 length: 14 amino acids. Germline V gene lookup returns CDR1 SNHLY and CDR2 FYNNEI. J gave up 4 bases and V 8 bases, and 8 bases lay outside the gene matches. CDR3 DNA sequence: TGTGCCAGCCTTCGTGTTAGCGGGGGGTACGAGCAGTACTTC. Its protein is CASLRVSGGYEQYF.

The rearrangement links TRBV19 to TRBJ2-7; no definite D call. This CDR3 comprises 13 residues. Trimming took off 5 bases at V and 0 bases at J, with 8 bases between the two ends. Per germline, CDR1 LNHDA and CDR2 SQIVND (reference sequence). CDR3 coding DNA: TGTGCCAGTAGTCCCGCCCCCTCCTACGAGCAGTACTTC. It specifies CASSPAPSYEQYF.

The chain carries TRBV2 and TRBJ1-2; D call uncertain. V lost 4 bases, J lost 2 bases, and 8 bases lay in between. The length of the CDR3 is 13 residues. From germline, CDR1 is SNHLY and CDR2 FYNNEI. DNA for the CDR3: TGTGCCAGCAGTGTGACGGAGAACTATGGCTACACCTTC. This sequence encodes CASSVTENYGYTF. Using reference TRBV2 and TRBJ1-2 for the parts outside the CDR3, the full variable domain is EPEVTQTPSHQVTQMGQEVILRCVPISNHLYFYWYRQILGQKVEFLVSFYNNEISEKSEIFDDQFSVERPDGSNFTLKIRSTKLEDSAMYFCASSVTENYGYTFGSGTRLTVV.

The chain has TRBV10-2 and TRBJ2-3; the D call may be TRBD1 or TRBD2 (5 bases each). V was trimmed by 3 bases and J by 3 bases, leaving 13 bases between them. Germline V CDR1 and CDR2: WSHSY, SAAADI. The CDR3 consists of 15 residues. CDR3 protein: CASSDPPGATDTQYF. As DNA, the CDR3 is TGCGCCAGCAGTGACCCTCCCGGGGCTACAGATACGCAGTATTTT.